This TCR beta chain stems from a study of PD-L1 blockade in urothelial cancer. General observations from the study: Pretreatment TCR clonality in blood, when below the median, was predictive of better survival.

Of note for this clone: Its antigen is undetermined.

The assay was immunoSEQ multiplex PCR, and TCRdb's table has in-frame clones only and misses some. Here the sample spans fewer than 75,000 clones, 75% to 90% being singletons. The time point is: pretreatment peripheral blood. The CDR3 is 16 amino acids. Germline V CDR1 and CDR2: MDHEN, SYDVKM. J lost 5 bases, V lost 6 bases, and 12 bases had no gene match. The gene calls are TRBV28 and TRBJ2-1; the match to TRBD2 covers 8 bases. The sample was PBMCs, taken around atezolizumab (anti-PD-L1) treatment. The source is a man aged 65-85 years with urothelial cancer. The CDR3 nucleotides read TGTGCCAGCAGCAGAGCCCCAGCGGGAGCCCACAATGAGCAGTTCTTC. As protein: CASSRAPAGAHNEQFF.